Listed below are T cell receptor beta chains from one sample, sequenced in a study of OX40 agonist ivuxolimab in advanced cancers. Profiling relied on immunoSEQ multiplex PCR, and the TCRdb table lists in-frame clones only, not all of them. The table includes approximately 66,000 clones, approximately 90% detected once. The material sequenced was CD4+ or CD8+ T cells sorted from blood, taken in a trial of the OX40 agonist ivuxolimab. The receptor set was obtained from an adult with an advanced solid tumor such as melanoma, head and neck, liver or kidney cancer. The CDR3 runs from the conserved cysteine through the conserved F or W. A D gene is named only where the DNA matches it firmly. Size tells how often a clone was seen (once, few, many) or the class of an expanded clone, and some rows leave it out.

d_call	j_call	clone_size	v_call	cdr3_nt	cdr3_aa
TRBD2	TRBJ2-3	.	TRBV18	TGTGCCAGCTCACCAGGGGAAGGACTAGCAATAGATACGCAGTATTTT	CASSPGEGLAIDTQYF
TRBD1	TRBJ2-1	.	TRBV28	TGTGCCAGCAGTTTACCCACCGGGACAGGGGGCAATGAGCAGTTCTTC	CASSLPTGTGGNEQFF
.	TRBJ1-6	medium-sized	TRBV27	TGTGCCAGCAGTTATTTGGGGAATTCACCCCTCCACTTT	CASSYLGNSPLHF
.	TRBJ1-4	.	TRBV19	TGTGCCAGTAGACCCGCCCCAGCAACTAATGAAAAACTGTTTTTT	CASRPAPATNEKLFF
TRBD1	TRBJ2-7	few	TRBV15	TGTGCCACCAGCATAGGGACAGGGAGCTCCTACGAGCAGTACTTC	CATSIGTGSSYEQYF
.	TRBJ2-3	.	TRBV6-1	TGTGCCAGCAGTGAGGCCGTATATACGCAGTATTTT	CASSEAVYTQYF
.	TRBJ2-2	.	TRBV2	TGTGCCAGCAGTGACAGGGCGAACACCGGGGAGCTGTTTTTT	CASSDRANTGELFF
TRBD2	TRBJ2-3	.	TRBV5-6	TGTGCCAGCAGCTTGGATCAGCTAGCGGGGCGCACAGATACGCAGTATTTT	CASSLDQLAGRTDTQYF
.	TRBJ2-7	.	TRBV5-4	TGTGCCAGCAGCAGGGACACAAACTACGAGCAGTACTTC	CASSRDTNYEQYF
.	TRBJ2-7	.	TRBV19	TGTGCCAGTAGTACACGGGGGCAGGACAGATTCTGGCGAGAGCAGTACTTC	CASSTRGQDRFWREQYF
TRBD1	TRBJ2-2	.	TRBV7-9	TGTGCCAGCAGCTTAGGGAACAGGGGGAACACCGGGGAGCTGTTTTTT	CASSLGNRGNTGELFF
.	TRBJ1-3	.	TRBV4-1	TGCGCCAGCAGCCCGGGGAGGGCAGGGGCTGATTCTGGAAACACCATATATTTT	CASSPGRAGADSGNTIYF
.	TRBJ2-2	few	TRBV18	TGTGCCAGCTCCTCGGAGGGACTCAACACCGGGGAGCTGTTTTTT	CASSSEGLNTGELFF
.	TRBJ1-3	.	TRBV5-1	TGCGCCAGCAGCTTGGGGGCTTCTGGAAACACCATATATTTT	CASSLGASGNTIYF
.	TRBJ1-2	.	TRBV27	TGTGCCAGCAGTTTACAGGGGACTAGTGGCTACACCTTC	CASSLQGTSGYTF
TRBD2	TRBJ2-1	.	TRBV27	TGTGCCAGCCGGGGGGGGTGGGGACTAGCGGGGGCCTACAATGAGCAGTTCTTC	CASRGGWGLAGAYNEQFF
.	TRBJ1-3	.	TRBV11-2	TGTGCCAGCAGCTCCGGACTTGCTGGAAACACCATATATTTT	CASSSGLAGNTIYF
.	TRBJ2-5	.	TRBV7-2	TGTGCCAGCAGCTTAGGCTTTGGAGTCCAAGAGACCCAGTACTTC	CASSLGFGVQETQYF
.	TRBJ1-2	.	TRBV7-2	TGTGCCAGCAGCTTAGGCAGGCAAAACTATGGCTACACCTTC	CASSLGRQNYGYTF
.	TRBJ1-4	.	TRBV2	TGTGCCAGCAGCCGAGGGGTCTTACAGGGCGTGAATGAAAAACTGTTTTTT	CASSRGVLQGVNEKLFF
TRBD2	TRBJ2-7	.	TRBV19	TGTGCCAGTAGTACCAAGCGCAATCCCGGGAGGGGCTACGAGCAGTACTTC	CASSTKRNPGRGYEQYF
.	TRBJ1-3	.	TRBV4-1	TGCGCCAGCAGCCAAGATGGAGGGCTAACCTCTGGAAACACCATATATTTT	CASSQDGGLTSGNTIYF
.	TRBJ1-1	.	TRBV20-1	TGCAGTGCTAGGAGGGCGGCGGAAGCTTTCTTT	CSARRAAEAFF
.	TRBJ1-5	.	TRBV2	TGTGCCAGCAGGGGCGACGAAGGGAGCAATCAGCCCCAGCATTTT	CASRGDEGSNQPQHF